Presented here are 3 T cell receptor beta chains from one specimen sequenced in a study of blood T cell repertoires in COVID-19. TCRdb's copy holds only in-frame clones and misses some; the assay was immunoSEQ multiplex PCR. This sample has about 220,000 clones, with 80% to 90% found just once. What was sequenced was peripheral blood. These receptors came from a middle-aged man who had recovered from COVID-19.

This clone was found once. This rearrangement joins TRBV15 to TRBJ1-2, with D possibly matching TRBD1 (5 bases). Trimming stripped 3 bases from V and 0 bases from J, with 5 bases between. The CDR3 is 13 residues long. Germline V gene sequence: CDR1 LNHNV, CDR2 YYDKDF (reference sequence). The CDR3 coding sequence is TGTGCCACCAGCAGGACAGCTAACTATGGCTACACCTTC. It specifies CATSRTANYGYTF.

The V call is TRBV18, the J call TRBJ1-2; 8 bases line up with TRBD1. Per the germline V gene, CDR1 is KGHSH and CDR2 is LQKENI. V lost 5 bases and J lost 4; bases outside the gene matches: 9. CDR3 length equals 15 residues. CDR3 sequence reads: CASSADRVKIYGYTF. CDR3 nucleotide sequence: TGTGCCAGCTCAGCGGACAGGGTTAAGATCTATGGCTACACCTTC.

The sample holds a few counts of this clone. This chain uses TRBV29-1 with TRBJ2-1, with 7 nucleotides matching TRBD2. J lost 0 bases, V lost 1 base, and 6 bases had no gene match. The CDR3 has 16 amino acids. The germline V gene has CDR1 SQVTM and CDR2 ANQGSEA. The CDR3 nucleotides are TGCAGCGTTGAAGCGGGAGGCCTTGCCTCCTACAATGAGCAGTTCTTC. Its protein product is CSVEAGGLASYNEQFF.